The rows below give T cell receptor beta chains drawn from one sample of a study of blood T cell repertoires in COVID-19. The assay was immunoSEQ multiplex PCR, and TCRdb's table has in-frame clones only and misses some. The sample has under 75,000 clones; 72% are singletons. Material for sequencing was peripheral blood. These TCRs come from a woman between 70 and 85 years old with COVID-19, enrolled during active disease. Each CDR3 is given with its conserved first and last residue.

TRBJ2-1	TRBV9	CASSVGGGDNNEQFF
TRBJ2-3	TRBV5-1	CASSLAAGTGYTQYF
TRBJ1-1	TRBV6-5	CASDRLLDTEAFF
TRBJ1-5	TRBV2	CASRDRDNQPQHF
TRBJ1-6	TRBV6-2/TRBV6-3	CASSSGKGVPLHF
TRBJ2-7	TRBV6-5	CASRDSIYSYEQYF
TRBJ2-5	TRBV5-6	CASSWGSSGAGGKKTQYF
TRBJ1-2	TRBV25-1	CASSVSGQGGGYTF
TRBJ2-1	TRBV13	CASSSLAGGQYNEQFF
TRBJ2-3	TRBV4-3	CASSQEGAGGRDTQYF
TRBJ1-2	TRBV3-1/TRBV3-2	CASSPRQVTVSYGYTF
TRBJ1-1	TRBV4-3	CASSQGRGTAGTEAFF
TRBJ2-7	TRBV18	CASSLSVGQGTYEQYF
TRBJ1-2	TRBV24-1	CATSSYRGYGYTF
TRBJ1-1	TRBV10-3	CAISDGSGTEAFF
TRBJ1-2	TRBV27	CASSHQIRQGQNYGYTF
TRBJ2-3	TRBV27	CASSPSGRRTDTQYF
TRBJ2-3	TRBV2	CASDSTDTQYF
TRBJ2-7	TRBV29-1	CSVEGLSGGSVGEQYF
TRBJ1-2	TRBV5-1	CASSSGDRGVGYTF